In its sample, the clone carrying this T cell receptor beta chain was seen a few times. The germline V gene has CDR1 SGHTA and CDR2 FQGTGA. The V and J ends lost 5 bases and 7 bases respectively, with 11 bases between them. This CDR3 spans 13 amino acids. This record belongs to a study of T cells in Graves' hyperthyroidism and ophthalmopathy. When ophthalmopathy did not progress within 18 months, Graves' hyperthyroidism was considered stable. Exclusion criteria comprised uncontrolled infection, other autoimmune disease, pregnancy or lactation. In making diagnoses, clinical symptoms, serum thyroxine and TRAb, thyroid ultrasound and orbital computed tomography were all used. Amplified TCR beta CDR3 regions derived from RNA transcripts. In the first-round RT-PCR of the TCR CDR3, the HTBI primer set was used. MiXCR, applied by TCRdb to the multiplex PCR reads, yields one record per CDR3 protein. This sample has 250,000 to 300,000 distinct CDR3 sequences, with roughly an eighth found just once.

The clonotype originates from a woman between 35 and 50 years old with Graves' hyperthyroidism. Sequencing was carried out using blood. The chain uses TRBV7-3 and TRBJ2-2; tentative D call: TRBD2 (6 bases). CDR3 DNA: TGTGCCAGCAGCCCCCGGGGGTACGGGGAGCTGTTTTTT. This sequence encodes CASSPRGYGELFF.